Listed here is a single T cell receptor beta chain. The data were obtained in a study of control samples from healthy donors and cancer patients. The V gene's germline CDR1 is SGHAT and CDR2 FQNNGV. The CDR3 totals 16 residues. J was trimmed by 4 bases and V by 6 bases; bases with no gene match: 14. Clones were read by immunoSEQ multiplex PCR, and TCRdb kept only the in-frame ones, dropping some. This table holds some 41,000 clones, more than 70% found once. Sequencing used PBMCs. The J gene is TRBJ1-2, the V gene TRBV11-2, with 7 bases that match TRBD1. The receptor was derived from a woman aged 60-75 years with lung cancer. This CDR3 reads CASRTGGGQTFYGYTF. The DNA of the CDR3 is TGTGCCAGCAGAACGGGCGGGGGACAGACCTTCTATGGCTACACCTTC.